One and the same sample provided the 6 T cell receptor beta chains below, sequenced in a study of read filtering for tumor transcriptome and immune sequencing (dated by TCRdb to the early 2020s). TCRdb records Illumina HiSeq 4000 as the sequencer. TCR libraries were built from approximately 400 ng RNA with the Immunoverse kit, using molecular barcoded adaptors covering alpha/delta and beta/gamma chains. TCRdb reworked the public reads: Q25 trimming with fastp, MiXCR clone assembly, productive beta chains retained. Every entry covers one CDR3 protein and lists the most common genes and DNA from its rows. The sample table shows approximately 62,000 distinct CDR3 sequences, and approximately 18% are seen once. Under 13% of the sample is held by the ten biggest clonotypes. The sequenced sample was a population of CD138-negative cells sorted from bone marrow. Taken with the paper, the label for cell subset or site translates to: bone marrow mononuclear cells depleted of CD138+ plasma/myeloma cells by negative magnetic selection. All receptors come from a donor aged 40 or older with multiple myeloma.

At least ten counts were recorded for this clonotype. DNA of the CDR3: TGTGCCAGTAGTATAGTGGGGACGGTGGCCGGGGAGCTGTTTTTT. This encodes CASSIVGTVAGELFF. The rearrangement links TRBV19 to TRBJ2-2, with D perhaps given as TRBD1 or TRBD2 (5 bases each). CDR3 length: 15 residues. Germline CDR1 LNHDA, CDR2 SQIVND (reference sequence). The ends were cut back, 1 base at V and 6 bases at J, with 12 bases in the middle.

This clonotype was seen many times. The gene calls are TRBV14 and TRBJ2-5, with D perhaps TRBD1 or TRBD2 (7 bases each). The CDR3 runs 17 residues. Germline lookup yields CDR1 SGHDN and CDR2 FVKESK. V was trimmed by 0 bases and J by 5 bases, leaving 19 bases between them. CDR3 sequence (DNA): TGTGCCAGCAGCCAAGATTGGGACAGCGGGACGATGGAGACCCAGTACTTC. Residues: CASSQDWDSGTMETQYF.

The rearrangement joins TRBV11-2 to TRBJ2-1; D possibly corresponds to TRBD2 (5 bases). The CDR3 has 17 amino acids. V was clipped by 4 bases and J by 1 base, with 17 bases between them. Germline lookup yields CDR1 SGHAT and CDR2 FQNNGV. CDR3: CASSYRVGVGSYNEQFF. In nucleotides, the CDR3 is TGTGCCAGCAGCTATAGGGTCGGGGTCGGGTCCTACAATGAGCAGTTCTTC.

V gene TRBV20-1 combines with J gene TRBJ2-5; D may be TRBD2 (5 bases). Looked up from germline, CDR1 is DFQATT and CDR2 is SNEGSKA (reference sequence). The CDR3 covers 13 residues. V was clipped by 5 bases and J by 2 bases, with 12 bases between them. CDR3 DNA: TGCAGTGCTCCCGGGGTGGCTCAAGAGACCCAGTACTTC. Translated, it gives CSAPGVAQETQYF.

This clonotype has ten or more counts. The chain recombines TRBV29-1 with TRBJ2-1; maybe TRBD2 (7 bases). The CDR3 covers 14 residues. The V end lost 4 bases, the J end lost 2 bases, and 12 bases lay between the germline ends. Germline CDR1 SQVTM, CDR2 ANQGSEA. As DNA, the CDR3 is TGCAGCGTTGGTGCGGGGGCGGCCTACAATGAGCAGTTCTTC. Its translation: CSVGAGAAYNEQFF.

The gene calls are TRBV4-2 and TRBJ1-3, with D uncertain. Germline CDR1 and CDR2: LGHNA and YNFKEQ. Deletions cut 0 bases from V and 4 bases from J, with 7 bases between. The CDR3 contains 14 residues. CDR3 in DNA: TGTGCCAGCAGCCAAGATCTACAAGGAAACACCATATATTTT. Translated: CASSQDLQGNTIYF.